This TCR beta chain emerged from a study of T-cell memory formation after mild COVID-19. MiXCR, run by TCRdb on the 5' RACE reads, gives a single entry per CDR3 protein. The table includes about 340,000 distinct CDR3 sequences, approximately 22% detected once. Regarding this clonotype: Its cognate antigen is unknown.

Study-wide results and limits: Later expanders leaned CD4+, whereas day 15 to 85 contracting clones were balanced CD4/CD8.

The clonotype originates from a man younger than 30 who had mild COVID-19 (a few samples of this study predate the infection). Cell type and time point are not known. What was sequenced was PBMCs or a T cell subset sorted from them (not recorded which).

CDR3 nucleotides: TGCAGTGCACAAATGGGGCAGAACTATGGCTACACCTTC. Translation gives CSAQMGQNYGYTF. The chain recombines TRBV20-1 with TRBJ1-2, with D possibly matching TRBD1 (5 bases). CDR3 size: 13 residues. Trimming removed 6 bases at V and 2 bases at J, with 13 bases between. Germline assignment: CDR1 DFQATT and CDR2 SNEGSKA (reference sequence).